This TCR beta chain was documented in a study of blood T cell repertoires in COVID-19. Across the study: The United States, Italy and Spain were the sources of the acute and convalescent COVID-19 samples. Nucleic acid was either cDNA or gDNA, and it came from T cells, B-cell-depleted T cells, or PBMCs.

As to this clone: Other DNA sequences in the sample encode the same CDR3.

CDR1 and CDR2 from the germline V gene are MDHEN and SYDVKM. V lost 6 bases, J lost 4 bases, and 5 bases stayed unmatched. The CDR3 contains 15 residues. How the authors handled the data: Researchers report that nucleated cell counts were estimated from reference gene primer amplification. Sequencing used immunoSEQ multiplex PCR; TCRdb keeps in-frame clones, though not all of them. That table supplies the V and J calls and clone size; D and trimming were determined from the DNA. The table lists about 240,000 clones, 86% of them singletons. Specimen: peripheral blood. The source of this sequence is a man older than 75 with acute or convalescent COVID-19. The J gene is TRBJ1-5, the V gene TRBV28, with 11 bases lining up with TRBD1. CDR3 residues: CASSLGQGGNQPQHF. The CDR3 DNA follows: TGTGCCAGCAGCCTGGGACAGGGGGGAAATCAGCCCCAGCATTTT.